This T cell receptor beta chain was obtained from a study of blood T cell repertoires in COVID-19. On the study more broadly: Sources were T cells, B-cell-depleted T cells, or PBMCs; the material itself was cDNA or gDNA.

Germline lookup yields CDR1 SGHTA and CDR2 FQGNSA. Trimming at V came to 3 bases and at J to 6 bases, leaving 10 bases not matched to a gene. There are 17 residues in the CDR3. Sequencing used immunoSEQ multiplex PCR; TCRdb keeps in-frame clones, though not all of them. Found here are some 170,000 clones, about four fifths of them singletons; the top ten hold approximately 9.1%. The chain uses TRBV7-2 and TRBJ2-1; TRBD1 matches at 11 bases. The source is a woman between 70 and 85 years old with acute or convalescent COVID-19. The sample comprised peripheral blood. The CDR3 loop reads CASSFSGPGQGGNEQFF. CDR3 bases: TGTGCCAGCAGCTTTAGTGGCCCGGGACAGGGGGGCAATGAGCAGTTCTTC.